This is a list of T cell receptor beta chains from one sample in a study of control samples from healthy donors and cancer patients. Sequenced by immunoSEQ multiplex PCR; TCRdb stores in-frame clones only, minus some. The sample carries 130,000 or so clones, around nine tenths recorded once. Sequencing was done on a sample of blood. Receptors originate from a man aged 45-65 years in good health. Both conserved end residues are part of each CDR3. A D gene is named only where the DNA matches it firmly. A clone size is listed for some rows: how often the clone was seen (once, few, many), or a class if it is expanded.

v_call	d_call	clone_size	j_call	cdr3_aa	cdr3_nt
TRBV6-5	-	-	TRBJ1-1	CASTIGGNTEAFF	TGTGCCAGCACCATAGGCGGGAACACTGAAGCTTTCTTT
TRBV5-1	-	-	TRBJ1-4	CASSLGMDRRQEKLFF	TGCGCCAGCAGCTTAGGGATGGACAGACGCCAAGAAAAACTGTTTTTT
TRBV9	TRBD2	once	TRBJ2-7	CASSPGLAGIDEQYF	TGTGCCAGCAGCCCGGGACTAGCGGGGATCGACGAGCAGTACTTC
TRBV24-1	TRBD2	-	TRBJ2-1	CATSDSGTSWYNEQFF	TGTGCCACCAGTGATTCGGGGACTAGTTGGTACAATGAGCAGTTCTTC
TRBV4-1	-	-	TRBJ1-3	CASTYQAGSSGNTIYF	TGCGCCAGCACCTACCAAGCAGGGAGCTCTGGAAACACCATATATTTT
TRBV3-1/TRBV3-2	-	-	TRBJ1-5	CASSQGEVSNQPQHF	TGTGCCAGCAGCCAAGGGGAGGTGAGCAATCAGCCCCAGCATTTT
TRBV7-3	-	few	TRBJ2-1	CASSSGLARNEQFF	TGTGCCAGCAGTTCAGGGCTAGCGAGGAATGAGCAGTTCTTC
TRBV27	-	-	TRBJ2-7	CASSLSIKSYEQYF	TGTGCCAGCAGCTTATCTATCAAATCCTACGAGCAGTACTTC
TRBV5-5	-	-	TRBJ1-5	CASSFHPRDNNQPQHF	TGTGCCAGCAGCTTTCACCCCCGGGACAACAATCAGCCCCAGCATTTT
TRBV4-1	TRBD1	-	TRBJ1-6	CASSQGRFGQGVSYNSPLHF	TGCGCCAGCAGCCAAGGACGGTTCGGACAGGGTGTATCCTATAATTCACCCCTCCACTTT
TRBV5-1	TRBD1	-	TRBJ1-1	CASSTPGQGRRGNTEAFF	TGCGCCAGCAGCACCCCGGGACAGGGCCGACGCGGGAACACTGAAGCTTTCTTT
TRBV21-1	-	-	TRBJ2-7	CASSLWTVEQYF	TGTGCCAGCAGCCTGTGGACAGTGGAGCAGTACTTC
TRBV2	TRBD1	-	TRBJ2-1	CASSFDRARHNEQFF	TGTGCCAGCAGTTTCGACAGGGCGAGACACAATGAGCAGTTCTTC
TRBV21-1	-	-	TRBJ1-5	CASSDYEGDPQRRLPQHF	TGTGCCAGCAGCGACTACGAGGGGGACCCGCAGCGTAGATTGCCCCAGCATTTT
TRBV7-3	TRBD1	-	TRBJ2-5	CASSSRTGGIETQYF	TGTGCCAGCAGCTCCCGGACAGGGGGCATAGAGACCCAGTACTTC
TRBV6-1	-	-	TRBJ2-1	CASSESLYNEQFF	TGTGCCAGCAGTGAATCTCTCTACAATGAGCAGTTCTTC
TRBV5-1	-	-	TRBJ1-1	CASSPGGRGEAFF	TGCGCCAGCAGCCCTGGGGGACGAGGTGAAGCTTTCTTT
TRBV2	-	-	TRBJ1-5	CASSPGEYGNQPQHF	TGTGCCAGCAGCCCGGGGGAATATGGCAATCAGCCCCAGCATTTT
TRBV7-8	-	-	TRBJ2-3	CASSLRAYFTDTQYF	TGTGCCAGCAGCCTGCGGGCCTACTTCACAGATACGCAGTATTTT
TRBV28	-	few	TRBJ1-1	CASSFLGGEKNTEAFF	TGTGCCAGCAGTTTTCTGGGAGGCGAAAAGAACACTGAAGCTTTCTTT
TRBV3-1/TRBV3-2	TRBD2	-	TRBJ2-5	CASSQGGRGAETQYF	TGTGCCAGCAGCCAAGGTGGGCGGGGGGCAGAGACCCAGTACTTC
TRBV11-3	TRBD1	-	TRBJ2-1	CASSAGQDTAQFF	TGTGCCAGCAGCGCAGGACAGGACACGGCCCAGTTCTTC
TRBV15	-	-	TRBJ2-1	CATSRTRDGLDEQFF	TGTGCCACCAGCAGGACCCGCGACGGTCTCGATGAGCAGTTCTTC
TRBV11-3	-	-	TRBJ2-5	CASSSGQPKTQYF	TGTGCCAGCAGCTCAGGACAGCCGAAGACCCAGTACTTC
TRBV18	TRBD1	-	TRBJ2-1	CASSPQGANNEQFF	TGTGCCAGCTCACCACAGGGGGCGAACAATGAGCAGTTCTTC
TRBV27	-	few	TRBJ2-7	CASSRQINYEQYF	TGTGCCAGCTCACGCCAAATTAATTACGAGCAGTACTTC
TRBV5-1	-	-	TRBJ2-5	CASTLGETQYF	TGCGCCAGCACGCTGGGGGAGACCCAGTACTTC
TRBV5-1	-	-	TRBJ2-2	CASSLEVGEHTGELFF	TGCGCCAGCAGCTTGGAGGTTGGAGAGCACACCGGGGAGCTGTTTTTT
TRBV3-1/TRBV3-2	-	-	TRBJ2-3	CASSWAGEDTQYF	TGTGCCAGCAGCTGGGCAGGGGAAGATACGCAGTATTTT
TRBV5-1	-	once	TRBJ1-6	CASSLQGRTPLHF	TGCGCCAGCAGCTTGCAGGGTAGGACACCCCTCCACTTT
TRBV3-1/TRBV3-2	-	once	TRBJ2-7	CASSPKGPYSSYEQYF	TGTGCCAGCAGCCCAAAAGGTCCTTATAGCTCCTACGAGCAGTACTTC
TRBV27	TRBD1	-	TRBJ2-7	CASRPTGGTYEQYF	TGTGCCAGCAGGCCGACAGGGGGTACCTACGAGCAGTACTTC
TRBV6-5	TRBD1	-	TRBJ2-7	CASGRTGAYEQYF	TGTGCCAGCGGACGGACAGGGGCCTACGAGCAGTACTTC
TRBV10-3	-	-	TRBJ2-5	CAIGGTEGAQYF	TGTGCCATCGGGGGGACGGAGGGGGCCCAGTACTTC
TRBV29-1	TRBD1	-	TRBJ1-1	CSAGGYTEAFF	TGCAGCGCAGGGGGTTACACTGAAGCTTTCTTT
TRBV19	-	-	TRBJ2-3	CASTAEGTDTQYF	TGTGCCAGTACAGCGGAGGGCACAGATACGCAGTATTTT
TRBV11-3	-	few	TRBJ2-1	CASSLINEQFF	TGTGCCAGCAGCTTAATCAATGAGCAGTTCTTC
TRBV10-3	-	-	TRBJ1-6	CAISESGRGWNSPLHF	TGTGCCATCAGTGAGTCGGGGCGAGGGTGGAATTCACCCCTCCACTTT
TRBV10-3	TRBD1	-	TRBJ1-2	CAISGRGQSNYGYTF	TGTGCCATCAGTGGAAGGGGGCAATCTAACTATGGCTACACCTTC
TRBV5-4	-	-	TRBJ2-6	CASSPIGGTGANVLTF	TGTGCCAGCAGCCCGATCGGGGGAACCGGGGCCAACGTCCTGACTTTC
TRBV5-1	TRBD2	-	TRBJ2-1	CASSLGLAGNWDEQFF	TGCGCCAGCAGCTTAGGACTAGCGGGGAACTGGGATGAGCAGTTCTTC
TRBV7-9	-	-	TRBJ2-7	CASSLTRGRGSYEQYF	TGTGCCAGCAGCTTAACGCGGGGGCGCGGGTCCTACGAGCAGTACTTC
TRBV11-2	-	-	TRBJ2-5	CASSADAETQYF	TGTGCCAGCAGCGCGGACGCGGAGACCCAGTACTTC
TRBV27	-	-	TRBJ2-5	CASSLRSPLRLSETQYF	TGTGCCAGCAGTTTACGTTCACCCCTGCGGCTTTCAGAGACCCAGTACTTC
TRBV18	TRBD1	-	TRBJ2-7	CASSSQGADEQYF	TGTGCCAGCTCCTCGCAGGGGGCCGACGAGCAGTACTTC
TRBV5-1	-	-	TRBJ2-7	CASSLNGVGVEQYF	TGCGCCAGCAGCTTGAACGGTGTTGGTGTTGAGCAGTACTTC
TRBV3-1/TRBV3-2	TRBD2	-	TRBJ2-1	CASSQDPGGYNEQFF	TGTGCCAGCAGCCAAGATCCGGGGGGATACAATGAGCAGTTCTTC
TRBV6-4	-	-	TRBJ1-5	CASSDSQLSNQPQHF	TGTGCCAGCAGTGATTCGCAGCTTAGCAATCAGCCCCAGCATTTT
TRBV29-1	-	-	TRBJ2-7	CSGKTYSYEQYF	TGCAGCGGCAAGACGTACTCCTACGAGCAGTACTTC
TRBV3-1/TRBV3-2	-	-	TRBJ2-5	CASSQEDYLQETQYF	TGTGCCAGCAGCCAAGAGGACTACCTACAAGAGACCCAGTACTTC
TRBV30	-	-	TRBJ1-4	CAWSGIATNEKLFF	TGTGCCTGGAGTGGGATTGCAACTAATGAAAAACTGTTTTTT
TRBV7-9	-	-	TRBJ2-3	CASSLGRTFDTQYF	TGTGCCAGCAGCTTGGGCAGGACTTTCGATACGCAGTATTTT
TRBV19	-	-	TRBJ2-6	CASRWDVSGANVLTF	TGTGCCAGTAGATGGGACGTCTCTGGGGCCAACGTCCTGACTTTC
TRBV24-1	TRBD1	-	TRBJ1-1	CATRGQGRGIYTEAFF	TGTGCCACCCGGGGACAGGGCCGGGGAATATACACTGAAGCTTTCTTT
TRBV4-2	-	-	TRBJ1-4	CASSQATAATNEKLFF	TGTGCCAGCAGCCAAGCAACAGCTGCAACTAATGAAAAACTGTTTTTT
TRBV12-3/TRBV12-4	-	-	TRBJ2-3	CASSLRPDTQYF	TGTGCCAGCAGTTTACGGCCAGATACGCAGTATTTT
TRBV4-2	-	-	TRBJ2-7	CASSQDDRWDLSYEQYF	TGTGCCAGCAGCCAAGACGATCGGTGGGACCTTTCCTACGAGCAGTACTTC